This entry lists 3 T cell receptor beta chains sequenced from one sample in a study of blood T cell repertoires in COVID-19. Sequencing used immunoSEQ multiplex PCR; TCRdb keeps in-frame clones, though not all of them. Among about 87,000 clones listed, roughly four fifths were seen once. Material for sequencing was peripheral blood. These receptors were obtained from an older woman with acute or convalescent COVID-19.

DNA for the CDR3: TGCGCCAGCAGCTCGAACACTGGGGCCAACGTCCTGACTTTC. It is translated as CASSSNTGANVLTF. The V call is TRBV5-1, the J call TRBJ2-6; D ambiguous. The CDR3 contains 14 residues. V dropped 3 bases and J dropped 2 bases, with 6 bases sitting between them. Germline V gene sequence: CDR1 SGHRS, CDR2 YFSETQ. Full variable domain (outside the CDR3, taken from reference TRBV5-1 and TRBJ2-6): KAGVTQTPRYLIKTRGQQVTLSCSPISGHRSVSWYQQTPGQGLQFLFEYFSETQRNKGNFPGRFSGRQFSNSRSEMNVSTLELGDSALYLCASSSNTGANVLTFGAGSRLTVL.

This chain links TRBV5-1 with TRBJ2-2; 7 bases align to TRBD1. V was clipped by 2 bases and J by 0 bases; unmatched bases: 4. This CDR3 has 16 residues. From germline, CDR1 is SGHRS and CDR2 YFSETQ. This chain's CDR3 is CASSLGGTANTGELFF. The CDR3 coding sequence is TGCGCCAGCAGCTTAGGTGGGACAGCGAACACCGGGGAGCTGTTTTTT.

The chain couples TRBV6-5 to TRBJ2-5; D unclear. Per germline, CDR1 MNHEY and CDR2 SVGAGI. V gave up 10 bases and J gave up 1 base, with 13 bases separating them. This CDR3 has 13 residues. CDR3 DNA sequence: TGTGCCATCCTCCTGACAAGCCAAGAGACCCAGTACTTC. Translation: CAILLTSQETQYF.